This section outlines one TCR beta chain sequence together with its context. The germline V gene encodes CDR1 SQVTM and CDR2 ANQGSEA. This CDR3 region has 14 residues. V was clipped by 4 bases and J by 4 bases; unmatched bases: 6. This entry is derived from a study of T-cell reconstitution after alpha-beta-depleted transplantation in children. Unique molecular identifiers were incorporated into the prepared TCRbeta library. A single record per CDR3 protein comes from TCRdb applying MiXCR to the PCR reads. The table shows some 390,000 distinct CDR3 sequences, with roughly 20% occurring only once. This clonotype was obtained from a human donor who donated a stem cell graft to a child with acute myeloid leukemia. The sequenced sample was PBMCs from the stem cell graft donor, obtained from the stem cell graft. This chain links TRBV29-1 with TRBJ1-5, with TRBD1 matching over 8 bases. The CDR3 loop is CSVGSGGYNQPQHF. As DNA, the CDR3 is TGCAGCGTTGGATCAGGGGGCTATAATCAGCCCCAGCATTTT.